This is a list of T cell receptor beta chains from one sample in a study of T cell responses to AZD1222 COVID-19 vaccine. Produced via immunoSEQ multiplex PCR; TCRdb's table is partial and in-frame only. In the table there are 54,000 or so clones, about 85% of which are singletons. This specimen consisted of peripheral blood, obtained on day 0 of AZD1222 vaccination. The receptors shown here come from an adult in good health. The CDR3 runs from the conserved cysteine through the conserved F or W. A D gene is named only where the DNA matches it firmly. Clone size is not always given. Where it is, it says once, few, many or a class for expanded clones.

clone_size: NA; v_call: TRBV6-5; j_call: TRBJ1-1; d_call: NA; cdr3_nt: TGTGCCAGCAGTTACTCGGGGAGGGACACTGAAGCTTTCTTT; cdr3_aa: CASSYSGRDTEAFF
clone_size: NA; v_call: TRBV14; j_call: TRBJ2-2; d_call: NA; cdr3_nt: TGTGCCAGCAGCCAAGTCAGGGCCGGGGAGCTGTTTTTT; cdr3_aa: CASSQVRAGELFF
clone_size: NA; v_call: TRBV2; j_call: TRBJ1-6; d_call: NA; cdr3_nt: TGTGCCAGCAGTGAACAAGGGCCTCGGAATTCACCCCTCCACTTT; cdr3_aa: CASSEQGPRNSPLHF
clone_size: NA; v_call: TRBV7-2; j_call: TRBJ1-1; d_call: TRBD1; cdr3_nt: TGTGCCAGCAGCTTAGATCGACAGGGTCCAGCTTTCTTT; cdr3_aa: CASSLDRQGPAFF
clone_size: NA; v_call: TRBV7-9; j_call: TRBJ1-1; d_call: NA; cdr3_nt: TGTGCCAGCAGCCTCGACATGAACACTGAAGCTTTCTTT; cdr3_aa: CASSLDMNTEAFF
clone_size: few; v_call: TRBV29-1; j_call: TRBJ1-1; d_call: TRBD1; cdr3_nt: TGCAGCGCCGGAGAACAGGGGAGGGGGACTGAAGCTTTCTTT; cdr3_aa: CSAGEQGRGTEAFF
clone_size: NA; v_call: TRBV5-1; j_call: TRBJ2-1; d_call: TRBD2; cdr3_nt: TGCGCCAGCAGCTTGTGGTCTAGCGGAATATACAATGAGCAGTTCTTC; cdr3_aa: CASSLWSSGIYNEQFF
clone_size: NA; v_call: TRBV6-1; j_call: TRBJ2-7; d_call: NA; cdr3_nt: TGTGCCAGCAGTGAAGTCCCGGACCTAGTCGACGAGCAGTACTTC; cdr3_aa: CASSEVPDLVDEQYF
clone_size: NA; v_call: TRBV5-6; j_call: TRBJ1-4; d_call: NA; cdr3_nt: TGTGCCAGCACCTACTCGACAACCGACAATGAAAAACTGTTTTTT; cdr3_aa: CASTYSTTDNEKLFF
clone_size: NA; v_call: TRBV7-2; j_call: TRBJ2-7; d_call: NA; cdr3_nt: TGTGCCAGCAGCTTGAGTTATGCGGGGAGCTCCTACGAGCAGTACTTC; cdr3_aa: CASSLSYAGSSYEQYF
clone_size: once; v_call: TRBV9; j_call: TRBJ2-3; d_call: TRBD2; cdr3_nt: TGTGCCAGCAGGCGGACTAGCGGAGGCACAGATACGCAGTATTTT; cdr3_aa: CASRRTSGGTDTQYF
clone_size: once; v_call: TRBV6-4; j_call: TRBJ2-7; d_call: NA; cdr3_nt: TGTGCCAGCAGTTACCGCTCCGGGACACGCTACGAGCAGTACTTC; cdr3_aa: CASSYRSGTRYEQYF
clone_size: NA; v_call: TRBV7-8; j_call: TRBJ2-3; d_call: NA; cdr3_nt: TGTGCCAGCAGCTTAGCAACGGCGAGCACAGATACGCAGTATTTT; cdr3_aa: CASSLATASTDTQYF
clone_size: NA; v_call: TRBV21-1; j_call: TRBJ1-6; d_call: NA; cdr3_nt: TGTGCCAGCAGCAACGGACAGGGTAATTCACCCCTCCACTTT; cdr3_aa: CASSNGQGNSPLHF
clone_size: NA; v_call: TRBV3-1/TRBV3-2; j_call: TRBJ1-2; d_call: NA; cdr3_nt: TGTGCCAGCAGCCAAGGGACCACCTATGGCTACACCTTC; cdr3_aa: CASSQGTTYGYTF
clone_size: once; v_call: TRBV5-1; j_call: TRBJ1-1; d_call: TRBD1; cdr3_nt: TGCGCCAGCAGCTTGGCAGGGGGGTACACTGAAGCTTTCTTT; cdr3_aa: CASSLAGGYTEAFF
clone_size: few; v_call: TRBV6-6; j_call: TRBJ2-1; d_call: NA; cdr3_nt: TGTGCCAGCAGTTCCAGCGCCCAAAATGAGCAGTTCTTC; cdr3_aa: CASSSSAQNEQFF
clone_size: once; v_call: TRBV5-1; j_call: TRBJ1-5; d_call: NA; cdr3_nt: TGCGCCAGCAGCTTGGGGGGAATGACTAGCAATCAGCCCCAGCATTTT; cdr3_aa: CASSLGGMTSNQPQHF
clone_size: few; v_call: TRBV9; j_call: TRBJ1-1; d_call: NA; cdr3_nt: TGTGCCAGCAGCGTCGACTCGGTTTTCGGTAGGACTGAAGCTTTCTTT; cdr3_aa: CASSVDSVFGRTEAFF
clone_size: once; v_call: TRBV7-6; j_call: TRBJ2-1; d_call: NA; cdr3_nt: TGTGCCAGCAGCCCCGGGCAGGGCCTATACAATGAGCAGTTCTTC; cdr3_aa: CASSPGQGLYNEQFF
clone_size: NA; v_call: TRBV6-5; j_call: TRBJ1-2; d_call: NA; cdr3_nt: TGTGCCAGCAGTTACTCGACTAACTATGGCTACACCTTC; cdr3_aa: CASSYSTNYGYTF
clone_size: NA; v_call: TRBV28; j_call: TRBJ1-2; d_call: NA; cdr3_nt: TGTGCCAGCAGTTTAGACAACTATGGCTACACCTTC; cdr3_aa: CASSLDNYGYTF
clone_size: few; v_call: TRBV5-6; j_call: TRBJ1-2; d_call: TRBD1; cdr3_nt: TGTGCCAGCAGCTACGACAGGGGGCACGGCTACACCTTC; cdr3_aa: CASSYDRGHGYTF
clone_size: NA; v_call: TRBV6-6; j_call: TRBJ1-1; d_call: NA; cdr3_nt: TGTGCCAGCAGTTACTCAAACAGGGAAGCTTTCTTT; cdr3_aa: CASSYSNREAFF
clone_size: NA; v_call: TRBV20-1; j_call: TRBJ1-1; d_call: NA; cdr3_nt: TGCAGTGCCAGACGGGGTCTAGAAGCTTTCTTT; cdr3_aa: CSARRGLEAFF
clone_size: NA; v_call: TRBV5-6; j_call: TRBJ2-7; d_call: NA; cdr3_nt: TGTGCCAGCAGCTTGGAGGGGCGCCGGACCTACGAGCAGTACTTC; cdr3_aa: CASSLEGRRTYEQYF
clone_size: NA; v_call: TRBV3-1/TRBV3-2; j_call: TRBJ2-7; d_call: NA; cdr3_nt: TGTGCCAGCAGCGAGACCGGGTCGCCCGGAGAGCAGTACTTC; cdr3_aa: CASSETGSPGEQYF
clone_size: NA; v_call: TRBV5-5; j_call: TRBJ2-7; d_call: TRBD1; cdr3_nt: TGTGCCAGCAGCCCGGGACAGGGGGCTTTCCACGAGCAGTACTTC; cdr3_aa: CASSPGQGAFHEQYF
clone_size: NA; v_call: TRBV4-2; j_call: TRBJ1-5; d_call: NA; cdr3_nt: TGTGCCAGCAGCCAAGATCGATCTAGCAATCAGCCCCAGCATTTT; cdr3_aa: CASSQDRSSNQPQHF
clone_size: once; v_call: TRBV9; j_call: TRBJ1-1; d_call: NA; cdr3_nt: TGTGCCAGCAGCGCCCCCTCGGTCACTGAAGCTTTCTTT; cdr3_aa: CASSAPSVTEAFF
clone_size: once; v_call: TRBV4-1; j_call: TRBJ2-2; d_call: NA; cdr3_nt: TGCGCCAGCAGCCACCCTTCAGGGGGGTTCACCGGGGAGCTGTTTTTT; cdr3_aa: CASSHPSGGFTGELFF
clone_size: NA; v_call: TRBV3-1/TRBV3-2; j_call: TRBJ1-1; d_call: TRBD1; cdr3_nt: TGTGCCAGCGGAAGACAGGGAACGAAAGCTTTCTTT; cdr3_aa: CASGRQGTKAFF
clone_size: NA; v_call: TRBV29-1; j_call: TRBJ2-5; d_call: NA; cdr3_nt: TGCAGCGCTACCGGGAGCCAAGAGACCCAGTACTTC; cdr3_aa: CSATGSQETQYF
clone_size: NA; v_call: TRBV18; j_call: TRBJ2-1; d_call: NA; cdr3_nt: TGTGCCAGCTCACCAAATGCAGGCGAGCAGTTCTTC; cdr3_aa: CASSPNAGEQFF
clone_size: NA; v_call: TRBV5-1; j_call: TRBJ1-3; d_call: NA; cdr3_nt: TGCGCCAGCAGCTTGGCCGGGAGCTCTGGAAACACCATATATTTT; cdr3_aa: CASSLAGSSGNTIYF
clone_size: NA; v_call: TRBV28; j_call: TRBJ1-1; d_call: NA; cdr3_nt: TGTGCCAGCAGTTGGGCGAACGGGGGTGAAGCTTTCTTT; cdr3_aa: CASSWANGGEAFF
clone_size: NA; v_call: TRBV6-2/TRBV6-3; j_call: TRBJ2-2; d_call: NA; cdr3_nt: TGTGCCAGCAGTCCCCGGGACGGTGCCGCTGGCACCGGGGAGCTGTTTTTT; cdr3_aa: CASSPRDGAAGTGELFF
clone_size: NA; v_call: TRBV9; j_call: TRBJ2-2; d_call: NA; cdr3_nt: TGTGCCAGCAGCGTAGGGGCACCCGGGGAGCTGTTTTTT; cdr3_aa: CASSVGAPGELFF
clone_size: NA; v_call: TRBV10-3; j_call: TRBJ1-2; d_call: TRBD1; cdr3_nt: TGTGCCATCAGCGATCAGGGGGTTAGGTTCTATGGCTACACCTTC; cdr3_aa: CAISDQGVRFYGYTF
clone_size: NA; v_call: TRBV6-5; j_call: TRBJ1-5; d_call: TRBD1; cdr3_nt: TGTGCCAGCAGCGTATCAGGGGGGGATCAGCCCCAGCATTTT; cdr3_aa: CASSVSGGDQPQHF